The T cell receptor (beta chain) under discussion was sequenced for a study of CD8+ T cells in alopecia areata. Overall study findings and caveats: Sequencing of scalp samples also includes resident alphabeta T cells from normal skin. Clonality exceeded that of normal scalp in lesional scalp, most notably in alopecia totalis/universalis.

Sequencing templates came from extracted RNA that was reverse transcribed into cDNA. Profiled with immunoSEQ multiplex PCR; TCRdb holds only in-frame clones, not every one. The sample carries more than 75,000 clones, roughly two fifths recorded once. Turning to this clone: Its antigen remains unknown.

In germline, CDR1 is SNHLY, CDR2 FYNNEI. Deletions cut 4 bases from V and 2 bases from J, with 8 bases between. The CDR3 sequence is 13 residues long. The chain joins TRBV2 to TRBJ1-2; D is unresolved. This clonotype was obtained from a human donor with alopecia areata. Sequencing was performed on CD4+ T cells sorted from blood. CDR3 in amino acids: CASSGERNYGYTF. The CDR3 DNA reads as TGTGCCAGCAGTGGGGAAAGGAACTATGGCTACACCTTC.